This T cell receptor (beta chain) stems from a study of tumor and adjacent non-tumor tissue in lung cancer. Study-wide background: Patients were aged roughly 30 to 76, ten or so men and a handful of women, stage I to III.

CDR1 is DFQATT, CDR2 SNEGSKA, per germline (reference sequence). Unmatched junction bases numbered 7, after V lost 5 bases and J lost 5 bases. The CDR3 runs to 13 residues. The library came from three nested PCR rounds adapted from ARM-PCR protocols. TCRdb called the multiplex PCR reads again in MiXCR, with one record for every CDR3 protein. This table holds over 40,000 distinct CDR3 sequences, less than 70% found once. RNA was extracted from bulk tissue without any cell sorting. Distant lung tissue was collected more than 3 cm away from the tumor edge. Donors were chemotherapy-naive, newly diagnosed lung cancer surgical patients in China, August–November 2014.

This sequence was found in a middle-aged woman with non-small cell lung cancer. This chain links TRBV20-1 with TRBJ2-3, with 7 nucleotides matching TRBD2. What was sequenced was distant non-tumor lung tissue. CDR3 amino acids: CSARGGSVDTQYF. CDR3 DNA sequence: TGCAGTGCTCGAGGCGGGAGTGTAGATACGCAGTATTTT.